These 3 T cell receptor beta chains originate from one sample sequenced in a study of shared clonotypes between healthy human individuals. Profiling relied on immunoSEQ multiplex PCR, and the TCRdb table lists in-frame clones only, not all of them. Among some 2,000,000 clones, approximately 95% were seen once, and the ten largest hold approximately 0.13%. Sample: naive CD4+ T cells sorted from blood. As for subset: CD45RA+ positively selected. Receptor source: a man aged 18 to 29 in good health.

The J gene is TRBJ1-6, the V gene TRBV14, with a tentative D call TRBD1 (5 bases). Between the trimmed V and J ends, which lost 0 bases and 7 bases, there was a span of 13 bases. Per the germline V gene, CDR1 is SGHDN and CDR2 is FVKESK. The CDR3 is 16 residues long. The chain's CDR3 is CASSQDAGVRNSPLHF. CDR3 DNA: TGTGCCAGCAGCCAAGATGCGGGGGTGAGAAATTCACCCCTCCACTTT.

V and J are TRBV18 and TRBJ2-5, with D perhaps TRBD2 (6 bases). The CDR3 contains 14 residues. V lost 3 bases to trimming and J lost 2 bases, with 10 bases between them. Germline V CDR1 and CDR2: KGHSH, LQKENI. The CDR3 bases are TGTGCCAGCTCACCGGTGGGGAGGCAAGAGACCCAGTACTTC. Its translation: CASSPVGRQETQYF. Using reference TRBV18 and TRBJ2-5 for the parts outside the CDR3, the full variable domain is NAGVMQNPRHLVRRRGQEARLRCSPMKGHSHVYWYRQLPEEGLKFMVYLQKENIIDESGMPKERFSAEFPKEGPSILRIQQVVRGDSAAYFCASSPVGRQETQYFGPGTRLLVL.

The chain couples TRBV19 to TRBJ1-2; D is ambiguous. This CDR3 comprises 15 residues. Trimming took 3 bases from V and 6 from J, leaving 17 bases between them. Germline-derived CDR1 and CDR2 are LNHDA and SQIVND (reference sequence). The CDR3 loop is CASSIRGRDGDGYTF. DNA of the CDR3: TGTGCCAGTAGTATCCGAGGGAGGGATGGCGATGGCTACACCTTC.